These 27 T cell receptor beta chains came from one sample sequenced in a study of OX40 agonist ivuxolimab in advanced cancers. Clones were read by immunoSEQ multiplex PCR, and TCRdb kept only the in-frame ones, dropping some. The table has 70,000 to 85,000 clones, around 90% seen once. Specimen: CD4+ or CD8+ T cells sorted from blood, collected in a trial of the OX40 agonist ivuxolimab. The receptors originated from an adult with an advanced solid tumor such as melanoma, head and neck, liver or kidney cancer.

The chain links TRBV5-4 to TRBJ1-2; a possible D gene is TRBD1 (5 bases). Trimming cost V 1 base and J 9 bases, with 19 bases left between them. CDR1 and CDR2 from the germline V gene are SGHNT and YYREEE (reference sequence). The CDR3 extends over 15 amino acids. The CDR3 protein is CASSLIGTYLGSYTF. The CDR3 nucleotides read TGTGCCAGCAGCTTGATCGGGACGTACCTGGGGAGCTACACCTTC.

The rearrangement joins TRBV19 to TRBJ2-7; no clear D. The CDR3 totals 14 residues. Trimming took 3 bases from V and 3 from J, leaving 12 bases between them. Per germline, CDR1 LNHDA and CDR2 SQIVND (reference sequence). CDR3 in amino acids: CASSMSFGLYEQYF. CDR3 in DNA: TGTGCCAGTAGTATGAGTTTCGGCCTCTACGAGCAGTACTTC.

This clone came up once. The rearrangement links TRBV5-5 to TRBJ2-7; TRBD1 aligns across 7 bases. Germline V gene lookup returns CDR1 SGHKS and CDR2 YYEKEE (reference sequence). The V gene end was trimmed by 0 bases and the J gene end by 3 bases; junction bases not matched to a gene: 9. CDR3 length equals 16 residues. The CDR3 region has the DNA TGTGCCAGCAGCTTGGTATTTGGGGACAGATACTACGAGCAGTACTTC. Protein: CASSLVFGDRYYEQYF.

The J gene is TRBJ1-1, the V gene TRBV15; 7 positions match TRBD1. The germline gives CDR1 LNHNV, CDR2 YYDKDF (reference sequence). This CDR3 comprises 14 residues. V dropped 6 bases and J dropped 5; count of bases not matched to a gene: 9. Written as DNA, the CDR3 is TGTGCCACCAGGCGACAGGGCGAGGAAACTGAAGCTTTCTTT. This translates into CATRRQGEETEAFF.

This chain joins TRBV13 and TRBJ1-3; D call uncertain. Per germline, CDR1 PRHDT and CDR2 FYEKMQ (reference sequence). V lost 2 bases and J 0 bases, leaving 5 bases between the germline ends. The CDR3 length is 14 residues. CDR3 bases: TGTGCCAGCAGCTTAAGGGTCTCTGGAAACACCATATATTTT. Protein product: CASSLRVSGNTIYF.

About this clone: Within the sample, other DNA sequences also encode this same CDR3. V gene TRBV9 combines with J gene TRBJ1-3; perhaps TRBD1 as D (6 bases). This CDR3 has 15 amino acids. V lost 2 bases, J lost 4 bases, and 13 bases lay in between. Germline V gives CDR1 SGDLS, CDR2 YYNGEE. CDR3 protein: CASSVGGASGNTIYF. The CDR3 bases are TGTGCCAGCAGCGTTGGGGGCGCATCCGGAAACACCATATATTTT.

In this sample, this clone turned up a few times. The chain carries TRBV5-1 and TRBJ1-1, with D perhaps matching TRBD1 (6 bases). The length of the CDR3 is 14 residues. Between the trimmed V and J ends, which lost 0 bases and 8 bases, there was a span of 14 bases. From germline, CDR1 is SGHRS and CDR2 YFSETQ. CDR3 bases: TGCGCCAGCAGCTTGGCCATAGGGGGGCCGGAAGCTTTCTTT. Translating it yields CASSLAIGGPEAFF. Filled out from reference TRBV5-1 and TRBJ1-1, the complete variable domain reads KAGVTQTPRYLIKTRGQQVTLSCSPISGHRSVSWYQQTPGQGLQFLFEYFSETQRNKGNFPGRFSGRQFSNSRSEMNVSTLELGDSALYLCASSLAIGGPEAFFGQGTRLTVV.

The V gene is TRBV19, the J gene TRBJ2-7; no reliable D call. Trimming left V 7 bases short and J 2 bases short, with 18 bases between. Looked up from germline, CDR1 is LNHDA and CDR2 is SQIVND (reference sequence). The CDR3 has 15 amino acids. The CDR3 is CASTIGALSTYEQYF. The CDR3 DNA sequence: TGTGCCAGTACCATAGGAGCACTGAGTACCTACGAGCAGTACTTC.

The chain links TRBV25-1 to TRBJ2-1, with 11 bases fitting TRBD2. Trimming removed 3 bases from V and 11 bases from J; junction bases left unmatched: 6. The CDR3 contains 14 residues. Germline V gene data show CDR1 as MGHDK and CDR2 as SYGVNS. CDR3 loop: CASSDGLAGGKQFF. The CDR3 bases are TGTGCCAGCAGTGACGGGCTAGCGGGGGGTAAGCAGTTCTTC.

The chain recombines TRBV4-1 with TRBJ1-5; D uncertain. Germline CDR1 reads MGHRA; CDR2 reads YSYEKL. V was pared by 0 bases and J by 4 bases, with 10 bases between. The CDR3 spans 15 residues. The CDR3 coding sequence is TGCGCCAGCAGCCAAGATTGGGCCGGAAATCAGCCCCAGCATTTT. Translated: CASSQDWAGNQPQHF.

V gene TRBV7-9 combines with J gene TRBJ2-7; 7 bases are a match to TRBD1. The CDR3 extends over 16 amino acids. Trimming removed 0 bases from V and 4 bases from J; junction bases left unmatched: 9. Per germline, CDR1 SEHNR and CDR2 FQNEAQ (reference sequence). The CDR3 protein is CASSLARGQASYEQYF. The CDR3 DNA follows: TGTGCCAGCAGCTTAGCGCGCGGACAGGCCAGTTACGAGCAGTACTTC.

The genes are TRBV6-6 and TRBJ1-2; no clear D gene. Germline loops: CDR1 MNHNY, CDR2 SVGAGI (reference sequence). The V gene lost 2 bases and the J gene lost 0 bases, with 7 bases spanning the gap. The CDR3 is made up of 14 amino acids. CDR3 coding DNA: TGTGCCAGCAGTTACGAACCCCCTAACTATGGCTACACCTTC. This gives the protein CASSYEPPNYGYTF.

The V and J genes are TRBV29-1 and TRBJ1-2; 7 positions agree with TRBD1. V trimming: 6 bases; J trimming: 6 bases; junction bases outside the gene matches: 13. CDR3 length equals 14 residues. Germline lookup yields CDR1 SQVTM and CDR2 ANQGSEA. CDR3 residues: CSVVAETGIHGYTF. CDR3 DNA sequence: TGCAGCGTGGTGGCAGAGACAGGGATCCATGGCTACACCTTC.

The sample holds one count of this clone. The rearrangement links TRBV6-5 to TRBJ2-1; D unclear. Germline V gene lookup returns CDR1 MNHEY and CDR2 SVGAGI. The CDR3 has 13 amino acids. The V gene lost 5 bases and the J gene lost 7 bases, with 12 bases spanning the gap. The CDR3 reads CASSPLRANEQFF. The CDR3 DNA reads as TGTGCCAGCAGTCCCCTCCGGGCGAATGAGCAGTTCTTC.

This clone has just a few counts. Different DNA sequences within this sample yield the same CDR3. The rearrangement uses TRBV9 and TRBJ2-1, with unresolved D. CDR1 and CDR2 (germline): SGDLS, YYNGEE. The CDR3 consists of 15 residues. V was shortened by 0 bases and J by 0 bases, with 7 bases between the two germline ends. In DNA, the CDR3 is TGTGCCAGCAGCGTAGAGGCAGACTCCTACAATGAGCAGTTCTTC. Encoded protein: CASSVEADSYNEQFF.

The V gene is TRBV28, the J gene TRBJ1-1; possible D gene TRBD1, 6 bases. The CDR3 is made up of 14 amino acids. V lost 3 bases and J 5 bases, leaving 13 bases between the germline ends. Germline lookup yields CDR1 MDHEN and CDR2 SYDVKM. The CDR3 DNA is TGTGCCAGCAGTTTTTACAGGGTGGGAACTGAAGCTTTCTTT. It encodes CASSFYRVGTEAFF.

This rearrangement joins TRBV4-2 to TRBJ2-1; D possibly corresponds to TRBD2 (6 bases). Per the germline V gene, CDR1 is LGHNA and CDR2 is YNFKEQ. Trimming shortened V by 0 bases and J by 1 base, and 13 bases separated the two germline ends. There are 17 residues in the CDR3. CDR3 sequence (DNA): TGTGCCAGCAGCCAAGATCAGGCTAGCGTTTCCTACAATGAGCAGTTCTTC. Encoded protein: CASSQDQASVSYNEQFF.

V usage is TRBV7-8 and J usage is TRBJ2-5; D tentatively fits TRBD1 or TRBD2 (6 bases each). Per the germline V gene, CDR1 is SGHVS and CDR2 is FQNEAQ. This CDR3 has 15 amino acids. V was trimmed by 5 bases and J by 1 base, leaving 14 bases between them. CDR3 in DNA: TGTGCCAGCAGCCCCCACGGGGGCCCCCAAGAGACCCAGTACTTC. It translates to CASSPHGGPQETQYF.

The chain joins TRBV5-4 to TRBJ2-3; D not resolved. The CDR3 contains 15 residues. The V end was cut by 0 bases, the J end by 0 bases, with 8 bases between. Per the germline V gene, CDR1 is SGHNT and CDR2 is YYREEE (reference sequence). The CDR3 DNA reads TGTGCCAGCAGCTTGGAAAGGGCAAGCACAGATACGCAGTATTTT. Amino acids: CASSLERASTDTQYF.

This chain links TRBV6-5 with TRBJ2-3; 8 bases fit TRBD2. The length of the CDR3 is 15 residues. V was pared by 6 bases and J by 0 bases, with 5 bases of the junction left unmatched. In germline, CDR1 is MNHEY, CDR2 SVGAGI. The CDR3 reads CASRLLAESTDTQYF. The CDR3 DNA reads as TGTGCCAGCAGACTACTAGCGGAGAGCACAGATACGCAGTATTTT.

In its sample, this clone was seen once. The rearrangement joins TRBV27 to TRBJ2-2; D call uncertain. CDR1 MNHEY and CDR2 SMNVEV come from the germline V gene (reference sequence). V was cut by 3 bases and J by 7 bases, with 12 bases left in between. The CDR3 extends over 14 amino acids. The CDR3 spells CASSLRHFDGELFF. CDR3 nucleotide sequence: TGTGCCAGCAGTTTGAGACATTTCGACGGGGAGCTGTTTTTT.

This chain joins TRBV14 and TRBJ1-1, with 7 bases that match TRBD1. V lost 3 bases to trimming and J lost 5 bases; unmatched junction nucleotides: 6. The CDR3 is 14 residues long. Germline lookup yields CDR1 SGHDN and CDR2 FVKESK. Here the CDR3 DNA reads TGTGCCAGCAGCCAGACAGGGTTGGGGACTGAAGCTTTCTTT. Protein: CASSQTGLGTEAFF.

This clone was seen once. The CDR3 DNA reads TGTGCCACCAATCGCGGTAATGAGCAGTTCTTC. It is translated as CATNRGNEQFF. V is TRBV15 and J is TRBJ2-1, with D unclear. CDR1 and CDR2 (germline): LNHNV, YYDKDF (reference sequence). Trimming left V 7 bases short and J 7 bases short, with 8 bases between. The CDR3 consists of 11 residues.

The chain links TRBV9 to TRBJ2-1; TRBD2 might be the D (6 bases). This CDR3 comprises 15 residues. Trimming pared 4 bases from V and 9 bases from J, leaving 20 bases between. Germline CDR1 SGDLS, CDR2 YYNGEE. CDR3 sequence reads: CASSSDGGAGREQFF. CDR3 nucleotide sequence: TGTGCCAGCAGCTCAGACGGAGGCGCGGGGCGTGAGCAGTTCTTC.

The rearrangement joins TRBV4-1 to TRBJ1-3, with 7 bases identical to TRBD1. The CDR3 totals 15 residues. Trimming cost V 3 bases and J 0 bases; bases outside gene matches: 2. CDR1 MGHRA and CDR2 YSYEKL come from the germline V gene. The CDR3 is CASSQNRGSGNTIYF. The DNA for the CDR3 is TGCGCCAGCAGCCAGAACAGGGGCTCTGGAAACACCATATATTTT.

This clone was recorded once. At one boundary the junction diverges from the germline segment, which might be a read error. V usage is TRBV7-7 and J usage is TRBJ2-7, with no clear D. Per the germline V gene, CDR1 is SSHAT and CDR2 is FNYEAQ (reference sequence). The CDR3 sequence is 14 residues long. The CDR3 region is CASSLGIGDYEQYF. Here the CDR3 DNA reads TGTGCTAGCAGCTTAGGTATTGGGGACTACGAGCAGTACTTC.

The rearrangement links TRBV4-3 to TRBJ2-7; unclear D gene. This CDR3 spans 16 amino acids. Germline V gene data show CDR1 as LGHNA and CDR2 as YSLEER. Trimming left V 0 bases short and J 7 bases short, with 19 bases between. The CDR3 is CASSQDRASPPAEQYF. CDR3 bases: TGCGCCAGCAGCCAAGATAGGGCTTCCCCACCTGCGGAGCAGTACTTC.